The text below deals with one T cell receptor beta chain. Its target is unknown. The sample comes from a study of somatic mutations in cytotoxic T cells in rheumatoid arthritis. At the level of the study: Several of the V beta antibody-stained T-cell populations were flow-sorted at nearly 100% purity; V beta1+ cells were among them and were sequenced for TCRB.

V shed 1 base, J shed 2 bases, and the junction held 8 bases outside the gene matches. Germline CDR1 and CDR2: LGHNA and YNFKEQ. The CDR3 is made up of 16 amino acids. Study-wide points: A slight TRBV07 underrepresentation in rheumatoid arthritis patients was reported without multiple-comparison adjustment.

How the authors handled the data: Published virus-specific TCRB sequences matched only a few of the patient CD8+ clones exceeding 1%. This table comes from immunoSEQ multiplex PCR, and its TCRdb copy is limited to in-frame clones, with some not included. The V and J calls and clone size come from that table; D and trimming were worked out from the DNA. The sample includes around 19,000 clones, around 79% of them seen just once. V usage is TRBV4-2 and J usage is TRBJ2-7; 7 nucleotides line up with TRBD2. The material sequenced was CD8+ T cells sorted from blood. The sequence was collected from an adult with rheumatoid arthritis. The CDR3 DNA reads as TGTGCCAGCAGCCAAGGGTTCGGGACTAAAGCCTACGAGCAGTACTTC. Its protein is CASSQGFGTKAYEQYF.